This TCR beta chain was obtained from a study of T-cell reconstitution after alpha-beta-depleted transplantation in children. Study-wide results and caveats: A year had passed since transplant, and T-cell counts and diversity by then came mostly from newly produced T cells. At around two months after transplant, the alpha-beta T cells were reportedly derived from several hundred expanded clones that came from non-depleted graft cells.

This CDR3 has 12 residues. Per germline, CDR1 DFQATT and CDR2 SNEGSKA (reference sequence). A few counts support this clonotype. Its antigen remains unidentified. The junction departs from germline at one end; a sequencing error may be responsible. Unique molecular identifiers tagged the TCRbeta library. TCRdb independently ran MiXCR on the PCR reads; one entry per CDR3 protein. The profile shows around 250,000 distinct CDR3 sequences, roughly 8% of them singletons. The sequencing used PBMCs, mostly from graft donor cells, collected 180 days after TCRalphabeta/CD19-depleted stem cell transplant. V is TRBV20-1 and J is TRBJ1-6, with D perhaps TRBD1 (6 bases). The TCR originated in a male patient aged 10-17 years who had a stem cell transplant for acute lymphoblastic leukemia, so the T cells may come from the graft donor. The CDR3 DNA follows: TGCAGTGCGAGAGGGACATCTTCACCCCTCCACTTT. Translation gives CSARGTSSPLHF.